What follows are 5 T cell receptor beta chains derived from one specimen sequenced in a study of blood T cell repertoires in COVID-19. Only in-frame clones appear in the TCRdb table, and some are missing; sequencing was by immunoSEQ multiplex PCR. The profile shows around 71,000 clones, around 85% of them singletons. Sequencing input: peripheral blood. These receptors came from a man aged 65 to 79 with acute or convalescent COVID-19.

This clone was detected once. The chain combines TRBV5-1 with TRBJ2-3, with D perhaps matching TRBD1 (6 bases). Trimming removed 6 bases at V and 2 bases at J, with 13 bases between. Germline V gene data show CDR1 as SGHRS and CDR2 as YFSETQ. This CDR3 has 14 amino acids. This CDR3 is CASTPDRNTDTQYF. CDR3 sequence (DNA): TGCGCCAGCACCCCAGACAGGAACACAGATACGCAGTATTTT.

V gene TRBV30 combines with J gene TRBJ2-7; TRBD2 matches at 12 bases. The V gene's germline CDR1 is GTSNPN and CDR2 SVGIG (reference sequence). The CDR3 has 12 amino acids. The ends lost 7 bases at V and 12 bases at J; junction bases unmatched: 10. The CDR3 DNA reads as TGTGCCTCACTAGCGGGAGGTCTCAATCGGTACTTC. Protein product: CASLAGGLNRYF.

The chain joins TRBV2 to TRBJ2-1, with 10 bases fitting TRBD2. V was pared by 7 bases and J by 0 bases, with 6 bases of the junction left unmatched. From germline, CDR1 is SNHLY and CDR2 FYNNEI. This CDR3 contains 16 residues. Here the CDR3 DNA reads TGTGCCAGCAATATACTAGCGGGGAGCTCCTACAATGAGCAGTTCTTC. It yields the protein CASNILAGSSYNEQFF.

V and J are TRBV28 and TRBJ1-5; 8 bases line up with TRBD1. This CDR3 is 13 amino acids long. Germline trimming cut 6 bases from V and 10 bases from J; bases unmatched to any gene: 8. CDR1 and CDR2 (germline): MDHEN, SYDVKM. CDR3 in amino acids: CASRRQGNYPQHF. The DNA of the CDR3 is TGTGCCAGCAGGCGACAGGGGAATTATCCCCAGCATTTT. Combining the CDR3 with reference TRBV28 and TRBJ1-5 gives the whole variable domain DVKVTQSSRYLVKRTGEKVFLECVQDMDHENMFWYRQDPGLGLRLIYFSYDVKMKEKGDIPEGYSVSREKKERFSLILESASTNQTSMYLCASRRQGNYPQHFGDGTRLSIL.

The chain recombines TRBV3-1 (or the pseudogene TRBV3-2) with TRBJ1-2; 7 bases agree with TRBD1. CDR1 LGHDT and CDR2 YNNKEL come from the germline V gene (reference sequence). CDR3 length: 16 amino acids. J gave up 5 bases and V 1 base, and 10 bases lay outside the gene matches. CDR3: CASSQAAAGQRYGYTF. Written as DNA, the CDR3 is TGTGCCAGCAGCCAAGCGGCCGCGGGACAGAGATATGGCTACACCTTC.